This record looks at one T cell receptor beta chain sequence and its context. Its antigen is currently unknown. Sequencing used immunoSEQ multiplex PCR; TCRdb keeps in-frame clones, though not all of them. The table includes roughly 1,800,000 clones, about 95% detected once. These data come from a study of shared clonotypes between healthy human individuals. CD45RO-negative, CCR7-positively selected cells formed the naive CD8 fraction, excluding terminally differentiated effector memory CD45RA+ cells. Overall study results and limits: Shared across several donors were approximately 5% of the naive CD4 clonotypes.

CDR1 and CDR2 from the germline V gene are SGHRS and YFSETQ. The CDR3 contains 13 residues. V shed 0 bases and J shed 9 bases, with 10 bases lying between them. This TCR was recovered from a man between 18 and 29 years old in good health. Sample: naive CD8+ T cells sorted from blood. This rearrangement joins TRBV5-1 to TRBJ2-1; D is uncertain. CDR3 loop: CASSLDVGFEQFF. DNA of the CDR3: TGCGCCAGCAGCTTGGACGTTGGATTTGAGCAGTTCTTC.